Detailed here is one T cell receptor (beta chain). The source of the sample is a study of shared T cell receptors in the human thymus. The CDR3 consists of 15 residues. V lost 4 bases and J 5 bases, leaving 12 bases between the germline ends. The germline V gene encodes CDR1 MDHEN and CDR2 SYDVKM. Clones were read by immunoSEQ multiplex PCR, and TCRdb kept only the in-frame ones, dropping some. This repertoire shows roughly 68,000 clones, nearly 95% found once; its top ten account for 0.03% to 0.04%. This sequence originates from a human donor. This chain joins TRBV28 and TRBJ1-6; a possible D gene is TRBD1 (5 bases). The sample comprised thymocytes. The CDR3 DNA reads TGTGCCAGCAGTTCCCGACAGTCAGATAATTCACCCCTCCACTTT. Protein sequence: CASSSRQSDNSPLHF.